This T cell receptor (beta chain) was identified in a study of stem cell transplantation in POMP-related autoinflammatory disease. Study results and caveats: A trend toward lower repertoire diversity and greater clonality appeared in every analyzed T-cell subset of PRAID patients.

Trimming took 1 base from V and 5 from J; bases not matched to a gene: 7. Germline CDR1 is SGHVS and CDR2 is FNYEAQ. The CDR3 sequence is 16 residues long. With respect to this clone: Its antigen remains unidentified.

Sequencing was performed with immunoSEQ multiplex PCR; in TCRdb, only in-frame clones are kept and a portion is missing. The sample includes 25,000 to 40,000 clones, roughly 88% of them seen just once. The specimen was CD4+ T cells from PBMCs, collected before stem cell transplantation. The receptor was derived from a human donor with POMP-related autoinflammation and immune dysregulation (PRAID). This sequence joins TRBV7-6 and TRBJ2-1; 8 bases map to TRBD2. CDR3 coding DNA: TGTGCCAGCAGCTTAGAGGTAGCGGGATATCACAATGAGCAGTTCTTC. This encodes CASSLEVAGYHNEQFF.